The 14 T cell receptor beta chains presented below share a single source sample, sequenced in a study of regulatory T cells in long-lasting Graves disease. Time point: newly diagnosed GD, antithyroid drugs for less than 3 months. From RNA extracted from PBMCs, the TCR library was made. Construction of the TCR beta libraries employed iRepertoire HTBI primers in conjunction with Arm-PCR of CDR3 regions. TCRdb reprocessed the multiplex PCR reads via MiXCR and lists one record per CDR3 protein. The sample consists of some 490,000 distinct CDR3 sequences, about 12% of them appearing once. These same data were also listed under a study on T cells in Graves' hyperthyroidism and ophthalmopathy.

This sample comprised peripheral blood mononuclear cells (PBMCs), obtained at new diagnosis, from a patient treated with antithyroid drugs. The receptors were sampled from a woman between 25 and 40 years old with Graves disease.

This sequence joins TRBV20-1 and TRBJ2-1, with 10 nucleotides matching TRBD2. The V segment lost 0 bases and the J segment 10 bases; nucleotides outside the gene matches: 12. This CDR3 region has 16 residues. Germline V CDR1 and CDR2: DFQATT, SNEGSKA (reference sequence). The CDR3 here is CSARDGGGSGRYEQFF. In DNA, the CDR3 is TGCAGTGCTAGAGATGGGGGCGGTAGCGGGAGGTACGAGCAGTTCTTC.

This clonotype was counted ten times or more. The J gene is TRBJ1-1, the V gene TRBV6-5, with D unclear. CDR1 and CDR2 from the germline V gene are MNHEY and SVGAGI. Trimming removed 0 bases at V and 0 bases at J, with 20 bases between. The CDR3 has 19 residues. The CDR3 DNA reads TGTGCCAGCAGTTACTCGACCCTCGTCAAAAACGCCATGAACACTGAAGCTTTCTTT. Its protein product is CASSYSTLVKNAMNTEAFF.

CDR3 amino acids: CASTPGHMNTEAFF. The CDR3, as DNA: TGTGCCAGCACTCCGGGACATATGAACACTGAAGCTTTCTTT. The chain is built from TRBV12-3 or TRBV12-4 and TRBJ1-1; a possible D gene is TRBD1 (6 bases). The V gene lost 7 bases and the J gene lost 0 bases, with 12 bases spanning the gap. The CDR3 has 14 amino acids.

Details on this clonotype: A read error may be the cause here, since a much bigger clone is one base away. This rearrangement joins TRBV18 to TRBJ1-2; 7 bases are a match to TRBD1. Per the germline V gene, CDR1 is KGHSH and CDR2 is LQKENI. The J segment lost 3 bases and the V segment lost 2 bases, leaving 6 bases of the junction unmatched. The CDR3 loop spans 15 amino acids. The CDR3 region has the DNA TGTGCCAGCTCACCATCGGGCGACAGGGACTATGGCTACACCTTC. Translating gives CASSPSGDRDYGYTF.

This clonotype was seen at least ten times. The chain links TRBV11-3 to TRBJ2-2; no clear D. The V end was cut by 5 bases, the J end by 5 bases, with 9 bases between. CDR3 length: 13 amino acids. Per the germline V gene, CDR1 is SGHNT and CDR2 is YENEEA. The CDR3 reads CASSIRTTGELFF. In nucleotides, the CDR3 is TGTGCCAGCAGCATAAGAACAACCGGGGAGCTGTTTTTT. Supplemented by reference TRBV11-3 and TRBJ2-2, the full variable domain reads EAGVVQSPRYKIIEKKQPVAFWCNPISGHNTLYWYLQNLGQGPELLIRYENEEAVDDSQLPKDRFSAERLKGVDSTLKIQPAELGDSAVYLCASSIRTTGELFFGEGSRLTVL.

This clonotype was observed at least ten times. The gene calls are TRBV10-3 and TRBJ2-7; the match to TRBD2 covers 9 bases. The CDR3 is made up of 13 amino acids. Germline CDR1 and CDR2: ENHRY and SYGVKD. The ends lost 8 bases at V and 5 bases at J; junction bases unmatched: 7. CDR3 region: CAIGHSGSDEQYF. The CDR3 DNA is TGTGCCATCGGACATAGCGGGAGTGACGAGCAGTACTTC.

This clonotype was seen many times. The chain is built from TRBV11-3 and TRBJ2-7; TRBD2 agrees at 7 bases. V was pared by 5 bases and J by 0 bases, with 13 bases of the junction left unmatched. This CDR3 is 17 amino acids long. Germline assignment: CDR1 SGHNT and CDR2 YENEEA. In DNA form, the CDR3 reads TGTGCCAGCAGCCCCCCGTTAGCGGGTTCCTCCTCCTACGAGCAGTACTTC. Translated, it gives CASSPPLAGSSSYEQYF.

This clonotype was observed a handful of times. The chain joins TRBV27 to TRBJ1-1; TRBD1 matches 8 bases. Germline-derived CDR1 and CDR2 are MNHEY and SMNVEV (reference sequence). The CDR3 has 15 residues. The junction had 4 bases not matched to a gene; V was cut back by 0 bases and J by 4 bases. The DNA of the CDR3 is TGTGCCAGCAGTTTATCGGCAGGGGGCATCACTGAAGCTTTCTTT. Translated: CASSLSAGGITEAFF.

In its sample, this clonotype was seen a few times. This chain connects TRBV18 to TRBJ2-4; possibly TRBD1 for D (6 bases). This CDR3 is built from 17 residues. Deletions cut 4 bases from V and 0 bases from J, with 16 bases between. From germline, CDR1 is KGHSH and CDR2 LQKENI. CDR3 loop: CASSLAPSQGAKNIQYF. The CDR3 nucleotides are TGTGCCAGCTCACTGGCCCCCTCACAGGGAGCCAAAAACATTCAGTACTTC.

The V and J genes are TRBV25-1 and TRBJ1-2; no firm D call. Trimming shortened V by 2 bases and J by 8 bases, and 6 bases separated the two germline ends. There are 11 residues in the CDR3. The germline V gene encodes CDR1 MGHDK and CDR2 SYGVNS. CDR3 DNA: TGTGCCAGCAGTGAACTTCGAGGCTACACCTTC. Translating gives CASSELRGYTF.

Comment on this clonotype: It may be a read error: a sequence one base away is much more abundant. The gene calls are TRBV5-1 and TRBJ2-1, with D perhaps matching TRBD1 or TRBD2 (5 bases each). Germline-derived CDR1 and CDR2 are SGHRS and YFSETQ. This CDR3 is 15 amino acids long. The CDR3 loop reads CASSYRDRSYNGQFF. The CDR3 region has the DNA TGCGCCAGCAGTTATCGGGACCGCTCCTACAATGGGCAGTTCTTC.

This clonotype was counted many times. The V gene is TRBV19, the J gene TRBJ1-1; TRBD1 agrees at 11 bases. The J segment lost 3 bases and the V segment lost 10 bases, leaving 13 bases of the junction unmatched. CDR3 size: 16 residues. In germline, CDR1 is LNHDA, CDR2 SQIVND (reference sequence). The CDR3: CATVPGQGDGDTEAFF. In DNA form, the CDR3 reads TGTGCCACCGTACCGGGACAGGGGGACGGTGACACTGAAGCTTTCTTT.

This clonotype showed up many times. The chain employs TRBV6-2 or TRBV6-3 and TRBJ2-3; D call uncertain. CDR3 size: 13 residues. The germline gives CDR1 MNHEY, CDR2 SVGEGT. Trimming removed 7 bases from V and 3 bases from J, with 11 bases in between. For the CDR3, the DNA is TGTGCCAGCAAAGTAATTGGGACAGATACGCAGTATTTT. It translates to CASKVIGTDTQYF.

This rearrangement joins TRBV6-2 or TRBV6-3 to TRBJ2-3; 7 bases match TRBD1. Germline V gives CDR1 MNHEY, CDR2 SVGEGT. The CDR3 extends over 16 amino acids. J was trimmed by 0 bases and V by 1 base; bases with no gene match: 4. CDR3 in amino acids: CASSYYRGPSTDTQYF. CDR3 nucleotides: TGTGCCAGCAGTTACTACAGGGGTCCTAGCACAGATACGCAGTATTTT.